The 20 T cell receptor beta chains below were found in one sample sequenced in a study of T cells in Graves' hyperthyroidism and ophthalmopathy. RNA transcripts provided the source from which TCR beta CDR3 regions were amplified. The HTBI primer set served for first-round RT-PCR of the TCR CDR3. TCRdb used MiXCR to reprocess the multiplex PCR reads, holding one entry per CDR3 protein. The profile shows hundreds of thousands of distinct CDR3 sequences, about 25% of them singletons. The material sequenced was blood. All receptors derive from a middle-aged man with Graves' hyperthyroidism that later progressed to Graves' ophthalmopathy.

Ten or more counts support this clonotype. The CDR3 loop reads CASSQDLFGGTYEQYF. DNA of the CDR3: TGTGCCAGCAGCCAAGATCTGTTCGGGGGCACCTACGAGCAGTACTTC. The chain recombines TRBV4-2 with TRBJ2-7; either TRBD1 or TRBD2 may supply D (6 bases each). The length of the CDR3 is 16 residues. Trimming removed 0 bases at V and 2 bases at J, with 14 bases between. CDR1 and CDR2 (germline): LGHNA, YNFKEQ.

This clonotype was seen ten or more times. The chain links TRBV12-3 or TRBV12-4 to TRBJ2-7; D remains ambiguous. The CDR3 spans 14 residues. The V end was cut by 1 base, the J end by 4 bases, with 11 bases between. As DNA, the CDR3 is TGTGCCAGCAGTTTAGGGGGATACGGTTACGAGCAGTACTTC. It yields the protein CASSLGGYGYEQYF.

This clonotype was seen once. The chain is built from TRBV10-3 and TRBJ2-7; perhaps TRBD1 as D (9 bases). Trimming left V 10 bases short and J 1 base short, with 17 bases between. The CDR3 contains 14 residues. Per the germline V gene, CDR1 is ENHRY and CDR2 is SYGVKD. CDR3 amino acids: CATRGGQGSYEQYF. In DNA, the CDR3 is TGTGCCACCCGGGGGGGACAGGGTTCCTACGAGCAGTACTTC.

The chain carries TRBV7-2 and TRBJ2-5; D unresolved. Trimming removed 3 bases from V and 5 bases from J, with 10 bases in between. CDR1 is SGHTA, CDR2 FQGNSA, per germline. This CDR3 spans 13 amino acids. The CDR3 DNA sequence: TGTGCCAGCAGCTTGTCCGGGTACGAGACCCAGTACTTC. Translated, it gives CASSLSGYETQYF.

This clonotype occurred once. CDR3: CSARSGTTKGPQHF. The CDR3 coding sequence is TGCAGTGCTAGATCCGGGACAACAAAAGGGCCCCAGCATTTT. The V and J genes are TRBV20-1 and TRBJ1-5, with D maybe TRBD1 (6 bases). This CDR3 spans 14 amino acids. Trimming left V 2 bases short and J 9 bases short, with 17 bases between. Germline V gene data show CDR1 as DFQATT and CDR2 as SNEGSKA (reference sequence).

This clonotype turned up a few times. The gene calls are TRBV24-1 and TRBJ2-2; D unclear. Trimming left V 12 bases short and J 2 bases short, with 9 bases between. The germline V gene encodes CDR1 KGHDR and CDR2 SFDVKD. The CDR3 contains 12 residues. CDR3 nucleotide sequence: TGTGCCCATGGACCCAACACCGGGGAGCTGTTTTTT. Translating gives CAHGPNTGELFF.

This clonotype was observed once. This sequence joins TRBV6-5 and TRBJ1-1; no definite D call. The CDR3 runs to 15 residues. CDR1 MNHEY and CDR2 SVGAGI come from the germline V gene. Trimming stripped 4 bases from V and 1 base from J, with 13 bases between. This CDR3 is CASSFQGPPNTEAFF. The CDR3 region has the DNA TGTGCCAGCAGTTTCCAAGGACCGCCGAACACTGAAGCTTTCTTT.

V and J are TRBV6-5 and TRBJ2-5; D uncertain. CDR1 and CDR2 (germline): MNHEY, SVGAGI. The CDR3 consists of 15 residues. Trimming shortened V by 4 bases and J by 4 bases, and 16 bases separated the two germline ends. The CDR3 nucleotides are TGTGCCAGCAGTTCCCCTGTCGTGGAGACAGAGACCCAGTACTTC. Its translation: CASSSPVVETETQYF.

The chain joins TRBV11-2 to TRBJ1-3; the D is unclear. Germline CDR1 is SGHAT and CDR2 is FQNNGV. This CDR3 comprises 16 residues. V was trimmed by 1 base and J by 4 bases, leaving 14 bases between them. The DNA for the CDR3 is TGTGCCAGCAGCTTAGTTGTGGGTACGGCGGGAAACACCATATATTTT. Protein: CASSLVVGTAGNTIYF.

CDR3 amino acids: CASSNPTAALNTEAFF. CDR3 coding DNA: TGTGCCAGCAGTAACCCGACAGCCGCATTGAACACTGAAGCTTTCTTT. The rearrangement uses TRBV12-3 or TRBV12-4 and TRBJ1-1; possibly TRBD1 for D (5 bases). V shed 5 bases and J shed 0 bases, with 16 bases lying between them. The CDR3 extends over 16 amino acids.

This clonotype was seen repeatedly, ten times or more. This sequence joins TRBV12-3 or TRBV12-4 and TRBJ2-7; TRBD2 matches 7 bases. Germline trimming cut 1 base from V and 2 bases from J; bases unmatched to any gene: 5. The CDR3 length is 15 residues. Here the CDR3 reads CASSLGLAATYEQYF. The CDR3 DNA reads as TGTGCCAGCAGTTTAGGACTAGCCGCGACCTACGAGCAGTACTTC.

Here the CDR3 DNA reads TGTGCCAGCAGAGATAGCGGGGGGACGAGAAACATTCAGTACTTC. Translated: CASRDSGGTRNIQYF. The rearrangement links TRBV6-2 or TRBV6-3 to TRBJ2-4, with TRBD2 matching 10 bases. This CDR3 has 15 amino acids. Germline CDR1 reads MNHEY; CDR2 reads SVGEGT. V shed 6 bases, J shed 6 bases, and the junction held 8 bases outside the gene matches.

This clonotype was detected many times. The chain is built from TRBV6-8 and TRBJ2-7; no definite D call. Trimming pared 6 bases from V and 2 bases from J, leaving 23 bases between. CDR1 and CDR2 (germline): MNHGY, SAAAGT. The CDR3 extends over 17 amino acids. Written as DNA, the CDR3 is TGTGCCAGCAGGCGCTTGAGGTTGTCCCCCGAGACCTACGAGCAGTACTTC. Protein sequence: CASRRLRLSPETYEQYF.

As regards this clonotype: At one end, the junction sequence differs from germline, possibly due to a read error. The rearrangement links TRBV5-1 to TRBJ2-5; D gene uncertain. The CDR3 contains 14 residues. Germline V CDR1 and CDR2: SGHRS, YFSETQ. Written as DNA, the CDR3 is TGCGCCAGCAACTTGAATAGGTTGCGGGAGACCCAGTACTTC. Protein product: CASNLNRLRETQYF.

This chain joins TRBV6-1 and TRBJ1-2; 7 bases are a match to TRBD1. The CDR3 contains 13 residues. The germline CDR1 and CDR2 sequences are MNHNS and SASEGT. V lost 7 bases and J lost 8; bases outside the gene matches: 10. In DNA form, the CDR3 reads TGTGCCAGCACCCAAGGGGGCAACACCGGCTACACCTTC. Translation gives CASTQGGNTGYTF.

The chain has TRBV28 and TRBJ2-7, with TRBD2 matching 14 bases. The V gene end was trimmed by 3 bases and the J gene end by 7 bases; junction bases not matched to a gene: 5. Germline V gene sequence: CDR1 MDHEN, CDR2 SYDVKM. This CDR3 has 15 amino acids. Here the CDR3 reads CASSLATSGRVEQYF. The DNA of the CDR3 is TGTGCCAGCAGTTTGGCGACTAGCGGGAGGGTTGAGCAGTACTTC.

V and J are TRBV30 and TRBJ1-5; 8 nucleotides match TRBD1. The CDR3 has 15 amino acids. Germline trimming cut 3 bases from V and 5 bases from J; bases unmatched to any gene: 9. Per the germline V gene, CDR1 is GTSNPN and CDR2 is SVGIG (reference sequence). The CDR3, as DNA: TGTGCCTGGAGCGATCCGGACAGGGACCATCAGCCCCAGCATTTT. This codes for CAWSDPDRDHQPQHF.

In this sample, this clonotype turned up many times. The chain carries TRBV12-3 or TRBV12-4 and TRBJ2-3, with TRBD1 identical over 9 bases. Losses at the gene ends were 6 bases for V and 3 bases for J; bases not matched to a gene: 16. CDR3 length equals 18 residues. CDR3 amino acids: CASSFRRSGTGHTDTQYF. CDR3 DNA: TGTGCCAGCAGCTTTCGACGCTCCGGGACAGGGCATACAGATACGCAGTATTTT.

This clonotype was counted ten times or more. The V gene is TRBV7-6, the J gene TRBJ2-3; 9 bases agree with TRBD1. In germline, CDR1 is SGHVS, CDR2 FNYEAQ. This CDR3 comprises 16 residues. Trimming cost V 5 bases and J 2 bases; bases outside gene matches: 8. CDR3 DNA: TGTGCCAGCAGCACGCGGACAGGGGCACCCACAGATACGCAGTATTTT. It yields the protein CASSTRTGAPTDTQYF.

This clonotype was detected ten times or more. The rearrangement joins TRBV6-2 or TRBV6-3 to TRBJ1-5; D unresolved. V dropped 5 bases and J dropped 5 bases, with 13 bases sitting between them. Germline V gene sequence: CDR1 MNHEY, CDR2 SVGEGT. This CDR3 is 14 amino acids long. The CDR3 loop reads CASSQNKPYQPQHF. CDR3 sequence (DNA): TGTGCCAGCAGTCAAAATAAACCTTATCAGCCCCAGCATTTT.